These 10 T cell receptor beta chains were all obtained from the same sample, sequenced in a study of blood T cell repertoires in COVID-19. Profiling relied on immunoSEQ multiplex PCR, and the TCRdb table lists in-frame clones only, not all of them. This repertoire shows approximately 81,000 clones, 82% found once; its top ten account for approximately 7%. Sequenced sample: peripheral blood. These TCRs come from a human donor in a cohort sampled during active COVID-19.

V usage is TRBV6-2 or TRBV6-3 and J usage is TRBJ2-7; 9 bases map to TRBD2. Losses at the gene ends were 0 bases for V and 4 bases for J; bases not matched to a gene: 4. Germline CDR1 MNHEY, CDR2 SVGEGT. The CDR3 extends over 15 amino acids. The CDR3 here is CASSYSTSGGYEQYF. For the CDR3, the DNA is TGTGCCAGCAGTTACTCGACCAGCGGGGGGTACGAGCAGTACTTC.

To note about this clone: The sample carries other DNA sequences with the same CDR3. J is TRBJ1-4 and V is TRBV18; 12 bases align to TRBD1. Germline CDR1 reads KGHSH; CDR2 reads LQKENI. The J segment lost 6 bases and the V segment lost 2 bases, leaving 10 bases of the junction unmatched. The CDR3 runs 18 residues. The DNA of the CDR3 is TGTGCCAGCTCACCAAGGGACAGGGGGCGGGGGGTCGATGAAAAACTGTTTTTT. Translation gives CASSPRDRGRGVDEKLFF.

The rearrangement links TRBV27 to TRBJ1-6, with D possibly matching TRBD1 (6 bases). CDR3 length: 16 amino acids. Trimming cost V 6 bases and J 8 bases, with 20 bases left between them. Germline loops: CDR1 MNHEY, CDR2 SMNVEV (reference sequence). CDR3 protein: CASSRPPQGPYSPLHF. CDR3 nucleotides: TGTGCCAGCAGCCGGCCCCCACAGGGACCCTATTCACCCCTCCACTTT.

The V and J genes are TRBV5-1 and TRBJ1-1; no firm D call. The CDR3 runs to 13 residues. Between the trimmed V and J ends, which lost 5 bases and 4 bases, there was a span of 12 bases. Looked up from germline, CDR1 is SGHRS and CDR2 is YFSETQ. The CDR3 DNA is TGCGCCAGCAGATTTTCGGTTCCCACTGAAGCTTTCTTT. The encoded protein is CASRFSVPTEAFF.

This clone was detected only once. The genes are TRBV3-1 (or the pseudogene TRBV3-2) and TRBJ2-7; the D is unclear. Looked up from germline, CDR1 is LGHDT and CDR2 is YNNKEL (reference sequence). The CDR3 consists of 12 residues. V was trimmed by 4 bases and J by 0 bases, leaving 4 bases between them. CDR3 DNA sequence: TGTGCCAGCAGCCTCGTCTCCTACGAGCAGTACTTC. Amino acids: CASSLVSYEQYF.

This rearrangement joins TRBV9 to TRBJ2-7; 9 nucleotides align to TRBD1. The CDR3 has 15 amino acids. V dropped 10 bases and J dropped 3; count of bases not matched to a gene: 14. Looked up from germline, CDR1 is SGDLS and CDR2 is YYNGEE. The CDR3 loop is CAWLQTGTGNYEQYF. Here the CDR3 DNA reads TGTGCCTGGCTACAGACGGGGACAGGGAACTACGAGCAGTACTTC.

V gene TRBV18 combines with J gene TRBJ2-5; possibly TRBD2 for D (5 bases). Per the germline V gene, CDR1 is KGHSH and CDR2 is LQKENI. The CDR3 is 14 residues long. The V gene lost 8 bases and the J gene lost 5 bases, with 18 bases spanning the gap. This CDR3 is CASTEGLPGETQYF. The CDR3 DNA sequence: TGTGCCAGCACCGAGGGCCTACCTGGGGAGACCCAGTACTTC. Filled out from reference TRBV18 and TRBJ2-5, the complete variable domain reads NAGVMQNPRHLVRRRGQEARLRCSPMKGHSHVYWYRQLPEEGLKFMVYLQKENIIDESGMPKERFSAEFPKEGPSILRIQQVVRGDSAAYFCASTEGLPGETQYFGPGTRLLVL.

This rearrangement joins TRBV19 to TRBJ1-2, with 12 nucleotides matching TRBD1. The CDR3 runs 16 residues. CDR1 LNHDA and CDR2 SQIVND come from the germline V gene (reference sequence). V gave up 4 bases and J gave up 7 bases; unmatched junction bases: 10. CDR3 region: CASSKTGTGGAGGYTF. Written as DNA, the CDR3 is TGTGCCAGTAGTAAAACCGGGACAGGGGGCGCCGGTGGCTACACCTTC.

The chain is built from TRBV6-5 and TRBJ1-2; 7 bases map to TRBD1. The CDR3 sequence is 13 residues long. J was trimmed by 5 bases and V by 6 bases; bases with no gene match: 6. Germline CDR1 reads MNHEY; CDR2 reads SVGAGI. The CDR3 is CASRPGGEYGYTF. The CDR3, as DNA: TGTGCCAGCAGACCAGGGGGAGAATATGGCTACACCTTC.

This rearrangement joins TRBV3-1 (or the pseudogene TRBV3-2) to TRBJ1-2; TRBD1 agrees at 7 bases. The CDR3 is made up of 14 amino acids. The germline CDR1 and CDR2 sequences are LGHDT and YNNKEL (reference sequence). Losses at the gene ends were 1 base for V and 5 bases for J; bases not matched to a gene: 4. This chain's CDR3 is CASSQGGQRYGYTF. The CDR3 DNA sequence: TGTGCCAGCAGCCAAGGGGGACAGCGTTATGGCTACACCTTC.